The 32 T cell receptor beta chains presented below share a single source sample, sequenced in a study of persistence of HIV-infected CD4 T cells. This was the immunoSEQ version 4 assay in survey mode. TCRdb's table, derived via immunoSEQ multiplex PCR, lists solely in-frame clones and lacks some. The sample records some 50,000 clones, just under 90% being singletons. Anti-CD3/anti-CD28 beads served as a nonspecific positive control stimulus. Sorting selected CD4+ T cells upregulating both CD40 ligand and CD69. No antigen has been identified for these receptors. The input for sequencing was CD4+ T cells sorted from PBMCs after approximately 19-hour stimulation, taken from a patient who received antiretroviral therapy. The receptors shown here come from an adult woman with HIV who was CMV-seropositive.

This clone was seen only a few times. The chain recombines TRBV28 with TRBJ1-1, with D possibly being TRBD1 (6 bases). The V end was cut by 10 bases, the J end by 9 bases, with 12 bases between. The germline CDR1 and CDR2 sequences are MDHEN and SYDVKM. This CDR3 is 10 amino acids long. CDR3 sequence reads: CAIQGFQAFF. The CDR3 DNA sequence: TGTGCCATCCAGGGGTTTCAAGCTTTCTTT. The variable domain in full, with the rest retrieved from reference TRBV28 and TRBJ1-1, is DVKVTQSSRYLVKRTGEKVFLECVQDMDHENMFWYRQDPGLGLRLIYFSYDVKMKEKGDIPEGYSVSREKKERFSLILESASTNQTSMYLCAIQGFQAFFGQGTRLTVV.

The chain couples TRBV5-4 to TRBJ1-4, with D hard to call. Germline V gives CDR1 SGHNT, CDR2 YYREEE (reference sequence). Trimming shortened V by 2 bases and J by 4 bases, and 12 bases separated the two germline ends. CDR3 size: 15 residues. CDR3 in amino acids: CASSLGPTDNEKLFF. DNA for the CDR3: TGTGCCAGCAGCTTAGGACCTACTGATAATGAAAAACTGTTTTTT.

The rearrangement links TRBV30 to TRBJ1-2; D is unclear. The CDR3 sequence is 13 residues long. Germline CDR1 is GTSNPN and CDR2 is SVGIG (reference sequence). V shed 2 bases and J shed 0 bases, with 7 bases lying between them. DNA for the CDR3: TGTGCCTGGAGTATCGCAGCTAACTATGGCTACACCTTC. It translates to CAWSIAANYGYTF.

This chain joins TRBV5-6 and TRBJ2-2; tentatively, D is TRBD1 (5 bases). This CDR3 region has 17 residues. With 3 bases removed from V and 0 bases from J, the gap between germline ends came to 15 bases. Germline CDR1 and CDR2: SGHDT and YYEEEE. This chain's CDR3 is CASSSGHRTTNTGELFF. CDR3 in DNA: TGTGCCAGCAGCTCAGGACACCGAACTACGAACACCGGGGAGCTGTTTTTT.

The genes are TRBV12-3 or TRBV12-4 and TRBJ1-2; D gene uncertain. CDR3 size: 13 residues. The germline V and J ends were trimmed by 7 bases and 2 bases, with 11 bases remaining between them. As DNA, the CDR3 is TGTGCCAGCACCTTAGGTCAGAACTATGGCTACACCTTC. Translation gives CASTLGQNYGYTF.

The rearrangement uses TRBV19 and TRBJ2-5; D may correspond to TRBD1 or TRBD2 (6 bases each). Trimming pared 4 bases from V and 3 bases from J, leaving 18 bases between. The CDR3 has 16 amino acids. Germline V CDR1 and CDR2: LNHDA, SQIVND (reference sequence). This chain's CDR3 is CASSRGAGTQEETQYF. CDR3 coding DNA: TGTGCCAGTAGTAGGGGGGCCGGGACCCAAGAAGAGACCCAGTACTTC.

The rearrangement joins TRBV28 to TRBJ2-7, with D possibly being TRBD1 (6 bases). The CDR3 has 14 amino acids. Germline-derived CDR1 and CDR2 are MDHEN and SYDVKM. Trimming removed 6 bases at V and 0 bases at J, with 12 bases between. This CDR3 reads CASRRQVTSYEQYF. The CDR3 DNA reads TGTGCCAGCAGACGACAGGTTACCTCCTACGAGCAGTACTTC.

The J gene is TRBJ1-1, the V gene TRBV5-1; D unclear. The V and J ends lost 2 bases and 0 bases respectively, with 20 bases between them. Germline-derived CDR1 and CDR2 are SGHRS and YFSETQ. The CDR3 runs to 18 residues. The CDR3 coding sequence is TGCGCCAGCAGCTTTTTCCCGATGCCCCGGTTCATGAACACTGAAGCTTTCTTT. It specifies CASSFFPMPRFMNTEAFF.

The chain joins TRBV7-8 to TRBJ2-2; 7 positions match TRBD1. The germline gives CDR1 SGHVS, CDR2 FQNEAQ. V shed 5 bases and J 5 bases; nucleotides not matched to a gene: 11. The CDR3 is made up of 16 amino acids. This CDR3 is CASSLTRTGGTGELFF. The DNA for the CDR3 is TGTGCCAGCAGCCTGACACGGACAGGTGGAACCGGGGAGCTGTTTTTT.

The V gene is TRBV4-3, the J gene TRBJ1-5; D uncertain. Trimming stripped 1 base from V and 0 bases from J, with 10 bases between. This CDR3 is 16 amino acids long. Germline lookup yields CDR1 LGHNA and CDR2 YSLEER. This CDR3 reads CASSQGRSYSNQPQHF. CDR3 nucleotide sequence: TGCGCCAGCAGCCAAGGGAGGTCGTATAGCAATCAGCCCCAGCATTTT.

This rearrangement joins TRBV6-5 to TRBJ1-1; D gene unclear. Germline lookup yields CDR1 MNHEY and CDR2 SVGAGI. The ends were cut back, 6 bases at V and 6 bases at J, with 17 bases in the middle. This CDR3 contains 14 residues. CDR3 in amino acids: CASRATVISPEAFF. The CDR3 DNA reads TGTGCCAGCAGGGCAACAGTTATTTCACCTGAAGCTTTCTTT.

This sequence joins TRBV28 and TRBJ1-5; D gene ambiguous. Germline V gene lookup returns CDR1 MDHEN and CDR2 SYDVKM. The CDR3 sequence is 16 residues long. Trimming shortened V by 5 bases and J by 3 bases, and 17 bases separated the two germline ends. The CDR3 reads CASSPPIGSHNQPQHF. CDR3 nucleotides: TGTGCCAGCAGTCCCCCCATTGGGTCGCACAATCAGCCCCAGCATTTT.

The chain carries TRBV12-5 and TRBJ1-2, with D hard to call. With 0 bases removed from V and 0 bases from J, the gap between germline ends came to 14 bases. This CDR3 spans 17 amino acids. In germline, CDR1 is LGHNT, CDR2 FRNRAP. The CDR3 DNA follows: TGTGCTAGTGGTTTGGTACTGGGCCCTCGAGCTAACTATGGCTACACCTTC. It specifies CASGLVLGPRANYGYTF.

The chain carries TRBV5-1 and TRBJ2-5; 9 nucleotides agree with TRBD2. This CDR3 has 15 amino acids. CDR1 and CDR2 from the germline V gene are SGHRS and YFSETQ. Losses at the gene ends were 5 bases for V and 5 bases for J; bases not matched to a gene: 10. CDR3 DNA sequence: TGCGCCAGCAGATCTCGCGGGGGGGATTTGGAGACCCAGTACTTC. It specifies CASRSRGGDLETQYF. The full variable domain, its missing parts supplied by reference TRBV5-1 and TRBJ2-5, is KAGVTQTPRYLIKTRGQQVTLSCSPISGHRSVSWYQQTPGQGLQFLFEYFSETQRNKGNFPGRFSGRQFSNSRSEMNVSTLELGDSALYLCASRSRGGDLETQYFGPGTRLLVL.

The chain uses TRBV3-1 (or the pseudogene TRBV3-2) and TRBJ2-3; D remains unclear. From germline, CDR1 is LGHDT and CDR2 YNNKEL (reference sequence). The CDR3 is made up of 12 amino acids. V was pared by 8 bases and J by 3 bases, with 9 bases between. This chain's CDR3 is CASPLATDTQYF. The CDR3, as DNA: TGTGCCAGCCCTCTGGCAACAGATACGCAGTATTTT.

V is TRBV6-2 or TRBV6-3 and J is TRBJ1-2; the D is unclear. Germline assignment: CDR1 MNHEY and CDR2 SVGEGT. The CDR3 totals 16 residues. V dropped 0 bases and J dropped 2 bases, with 13 bases sitting between them. CDR3 sequence (DNA): TGTGCCAGCAGTTACTCAGGCGGGAAGACCAACTATGGCTACACCTTC. This translates into CASSYSGGKTNYGYTF.

This sequence joins TRBV10-3 and TRBJ1-4; D is unresolved. Germline CDR1 reads ENHRY; CDR2 reads SYGVKD. The CDR3 covers 14 residues. The V and J ends lost 1 base and 2 bases respectively, with 5 bases between them. CDR3 sequence (DNA): TGTGCCATCAGTGAGTACGTGACTAATGAAAAACTGTTTTTT. This translates into CAISEYVTNEKLFF.

This rearrangement joins TRBV5-4 to TRBJ1-2, with D maybe TRBD1 (6 bases). The V and J ends lost 4 bases and 13 bases respectively, with 14 bases between them. The germline V gene has CDR1 SGHNT and CDR2 YYREEE (reference sequence). The CDR3 consists of 11 residues. CDR3 region: CASSQQGPSTF. CDR3 DNA: TGTGCCAGCAGCCAACAGGGCCCGTCCACCTTC. The entire variable domain, with the rest obtained from reference TRBV5-4 and TRBJ1-2, is as follows: ETGVTQSPTHLIKTRGQQVTLRCSSQSGHNTVSWYQQALGQGPQFIFQYYREEENGRGNFPPRFSGLQFPNYSSELNVNALELDDSALYLCASSQQGPSTFGSGTRLTVV.

J is TRBJ2-4 and V is TRBV6-5; D is ambiguous. Germline CDR1 and CDR2: MNHEY and SVGAGI. V was shortened by 5 bases and J by 1 base, with 12 bases between the two germline ends. The CDR3 runs 15 residues. The DNA for the CDR3 is TGTGCCAGCAGTCCCCGGAGCAGGGCCAAAAACATTCAGTACTTC. Its protein product is CASSPRSRAKNIQYF.

V usage is TRBV20-1 and J usage is TRBJ1-3; D might be TRBD1 (6 bases). The germline V gene encodes CDR1 DFQATT and CDR2 SNEGSKA (reference sequence). Trimming cost V 3 bases and J 7 bases, with 13 bases left between them. The CDR3 totals 13 residues. The CDR3 is CSASGTGLNTIYF. The CDR3 DNA reads TGCAGTGCTAGTGGAACAGGGTTGAACACCATATATTTT.

The genes are TRBV10-3 and TRBJ2-1, with D possibly being TRBD2 (6 bases). This CDR3 is built from 15 residues. Trimming pared 6 bases from V and 0 bases from J, leaving 12 bases between. CDR1 and CDR2 from the germline V gene are ENHRY and SYGVKD. The CDR3: CAIRGGDGSYNEQFF. The CDR3 DNA is TGTGCCATCAGGGGAGGCGATGGCTCCTACAATGAGCAGTTCTTC.

This clone was found once. The V gene is TRBV7-2, the J gene TRBJ2-7; D gene unclear. The CDR3 is 14 amino acids. Germline V CDR1 and CDR2: SGHTA, FQGNSA. V was pared by 5 bases and J by 0 bases, with 11 bases between. CDR3 nucleotide sequence: TGTGCCAGCAGCCCCCGGGCTAGCTCCTACGAGCAGTACTTC. Protein sequence: CASSPRASSYEQYF. The variable domain in full, completed from reference TRBV7-2 and TRBJ2-7, reads GAGVSQSPSNKVTEKGKDVELRCDPISGHTALYWYRQSLGQGLEFLIYFQGNSAPDKSGLPSDRFSAERTGGSVSTLTIQRTQQEDSAVYLCASSPRASSYEQYFGPGTRLTVT.

The chain recombines TRBV9 with TRBJ2-3; D gene unclear. Germline CDR1 reads SGDLS; CDR2 reads YYNGEE. The CDR3 contains 20 residues. The V and J ends lost 0 bases and 0 bases respectively, with 23 bases between them. The CDR3 region has the DNA TGTGCCAGCAGCGTAGAAGGGATTGGGTGGGGTACGGCTAGCACAGATACGCAGTATTTT. This translates into CASSVEGIGWGTASTDTQYF.

The chain recombines TRBV5-1 with TRBJ1-6; D not certain. The germline gives CDR1 SGHRS, CDR2 YFSETQ. The germline V and J ends were trimmed by 2 bases and 5 bases, with 11 bases remaining between them. This CDR3 is built from 15 residues. DNA of the CDR3: TGCGCCAGCAGCTTCAGCGGCTCGGATAATTCACCCCTCCACTTT. Protein: CASSFSGSDNSPLHF.

This rearrangement joins TRBV25-1 to TRBJ1-5; D is uncertain. Per germline, CDR1 MGHDK and CDR2 SYGVNS. Trimming pared 1 base from V and 6 bases from J, leaving 10 bases between. The length of the CDR3 is 14 residues. This CDR3 is CASSESGESQPQHF. The CDR3 DNA follows: TGTGCCAGCAGTGAATCCGGGGAATCTCAGCCCCAGCATTTT.

The V and J genes are TRBV6-5 and TRBJ2-3; D possibly corresponds to TRBD1 (5 bases). Per the germline V gene, CDR1 is MNHEY and CDR2 is SVGAGI. The CDR3 consists of 13 residues. Deletions cut 8 bases from V and 2 bases from J, with 11 bases between. CDR3 sequence: CASLKDNTDTQYF. As DNA, the CDR3 is TGTGCCAGCTTGAAGGACAACACAGATACGCAGTATTTT.

This clone was seen once. CDR3 loop: CASSLSGGTNEKLFF. CDR3 DNA: TGTGCCAGCAGCTTATCGGGAGGAACTAATGAAAAACTGTTTTTT. This chain joins TRBV7-3 and TRBJ1-4; D ambiguous. Per germline, CDR1 SGHTA and CDR2 FQGTGA. The V gene lost 2 bases and the J gene lost 1 base, with 8 bases spanning the gap. The CDR3 runs 15 residues. Looking up the rest from reference TRBV7-3 and TRBJ1-4 gives the full variable domain: GAGVSQTPSNKVTEKGKYVELRCDPISGHTALYWYRQSLGQGPEFLIYFQGTGAADDSGLPNDRFFAVRPEGSVSTLKIQRTERGDSAVYLCASSLSGGTNEKLFFGSGTQLSVL.

V usage is TRBV29-1 and J usage is TRBJ2-3, with 8 bases that match TRBD2. The CDR3 is 13 residues long. J lost 1 base, V lost 4 bases, and 1 base had no gene match. Germline V gene sequence: CDR1 SQVTM, CDR2 ANQGSEA. The CDR3: CSVVLAGTDTQYF. The CDR3 DNA reads as TGCAGCGTTGTACTAGCGGGCACAGATACGCAGTATTTT.

This clone was counted between two and nine times. The chain recombines TRBV19 with TRBJ2-2; the D is unclear. The CDR3 consists of 14 residues. The germline V gene encodes CDR1 LNHDA and CDR2 SQIVND (reference sequence). The V end was cut by 6 bases, the J end by 6 bases, with 14 bases between. This chain's CDR3 is CASRGTGVAGELFF. The CDR3 DNA sequence: TGTGCCAGTAGAGGCACTGGGGTGGCCGGGGAGCTGTTTTTT.

CDR3 nucleotide sequence: TGTGCCATCTCCGGGAGTCAGATTGAAAAACTGTTTTTT. Translated, it gives CAISGSQIEKLFF. This chain links TRBV10-3 with TRBJ1-4; D gene ambiguous. This CDR3 contains 13 residues. The germline CDR1 and CDR2 sequences are ENHRY and SYGVKD. V lost 8 bases, J lost 7 bases, and 14 bases lay in between.

The CDR3 spells CASSPAAMGEQFF. CDR3 bases: TGTGCCAGCTCACCGGCCGCCATGGGTGAGCAGTTCTTC. The V gene is TRBV18, the J gene TRBJ2-1; D unresolved. Between the trimmed V and J ends, which lost 3 bases and 9 bases, there was a span of 12 bases. The V gene's germline CDR1 is KGHSH and CDR2 LQKENI. The CDR3 length is 13 residues.

This chain joins TRBV4-3 and TRBJ2-7; the D gene is possibly TRBD1 (5 bases). Trimming pared 0 bases from V and 2 bases from J, leaving 8 bases between. This CDR3 spans 14 amino acids. Germline loops: CDR1 LGHNA, CDR2 YSLEER. The CDR3 DNA reads TGCGCCAGCAGCCAAGACCCAGGGCCCTACGAGCAGTACTTC. It codes for CASSQDPGPYEQYF.